One sample yielded the 11 T cell receptor beta chains listed below, sequenced in a study of T cell repertoires in cytomegalovirus infection. TCRdb ran MiXCR on the reads and lists one entry per CDR3 protein. The repertoire holds about 770,000 distinct CDR3 sequences, about 27% seen once, with about an eighth in the top ten. Antigens for these TCRs are unknown. The sample here was cultured CD8+ T cells from PBMCs, taken from culture after CMV antigen stimulation. These receptor sequences come from a human donor in good health (CMV status not recorded). Some clones in this sample may be carry-over from other donors' samples.

There are a few counts of this clonotype. The rearrangement joins TRBV3-1 to TRBJ2-7; D uncertain. This CDR3 is built from 14 residues. CDR1 and CDR2 (germline): LGHDT, YNNKEL (reference sequence). The V and J ends lost 0 bases and 2 bases respectively, with 8 bases between them. The CDR3 loop reads CASSQEVNTYEQYF. In DNA form, the CDR3 reads TGTGCCAGCAGCCAAGAGGTTAACACCTACGAGCAGTACTTC.

This clonotype was observed many times. V and J are TRBV7-6 and TRBJ2-5; D is ambiguous. V was pared by 1 base and J by 1 base, with 10 bases between. The CDR3 is 15 amino acids. Germline values: CDR1 SGHVS, CDR2 FNYEAQ. The DNA for the CDR3 is TGTGCCAGCAGCTTAGTAGCCAGTGCCCAAGAGACCCAGTACTTC. Protein product: CASSLVASAQETQYF.

This clonotype was found a few times. The rearrangement uses TRBV6-5 and TRBJ1-4; 9 bases map to TRBD1. The CDR3 runs 14 residues. Germline V lookup: CDR1 MNHEY, CDR2 SVGAGI. The V gene end was trimmed by 2 bases and the J gene end by 5 bases; junction bases not matched to a gene: 0. CDR3 residues: CASSYGTGNEKLFF. The CDR3 DNA is TGTGCCAGCAGTTACGGGACAGGGAATGAAAAACTGTTTTTT.

This clonotype showed up just once. The V call is TRBV19, the J call TRBJ2-1; 12 bases align to TRBD2. The junction had 6 bases not matched to a gene; V was cut back by 7 bases and J by 5 bases. Germline CDR1 is LNHDA and CDR2 is SQIVND (reference sequence). The CDR3 is 15 amino acids. This chain's CDR3 is CASTPLAGGHNEQFF. The CDR3 DNA follows: TGTGCCAGTACCCCACTAGCGGGGGGACACAATGAGCAGTTCTTC.

This clonotype was seen a handful of times. CDR3 sequence (DNA): TGTGCCATCAATCCGGGGCCCGGGGAGGGCTACACCTTC. Encoded protein: CAINPGPGEGYTF. V usage is TRBV10-3 and J usage is TRBJ1-2; D might be TRBD1 (5 bases). The CDR3 is 13 amino acids. With 7 bases removed from V and 8 bases from J, the gap between germline ends came to 17 bases. Germline V CDR1 and CDR2: ENHRY, SYGVKD.

This chain links TRBV27 with TRBJ1-2; TRBD1 might be the D (5 bases). Germline CDR1 is MNHEY and CDR2 is SMNVEV (reference sequence). The CDR3 is 13 amino acids. V lost 3 bases to trimming and J lost 8 bases, with 13 bases between them. CDR3 region: CASSLGLSNGYTF. The CDR3 nucleotides are TGTGCCAGCAGTTTGGGGCTGTCTAACGGCTACACCTTC.

The chain joins TRBV20-1 to TRBJ1-1; 7 nucleotides match TRBD1. CDR3 size: 12 residues. Trimming cost V 7 bases and J 0 bases; bases outside gene matches: 2. From germline, CDR1 is DFQATT and CDR2 SNEGSKA (reference sequence). The CDR3 spells CSVQGVNTEAFF. The CDR3 DNA reads as TGCAGTGTCCAGGGGGTGAACACTGAAGCTTTCTTT.

Points on this clonotype: Mismatch with germline at one junction end may stem from a read error. The genes are TRBV27 and TRBJ2-2, with 7 nucleotides matching TRBD2. The germline V gene encodes CDR1 MNHEY and CDR2 SMNVEV (reference sequence). The CDR3 totals 15 residues. CDR3 region: CVSSFAGVGTGELFF. The CDR3 DNA follows: TGTGTCAGCAGTTTTGCGGGGGTGGGGACCGGGGAGCTGTTTTTT.

This clonotype was detected only a few times. The chain links TRBV24-1 to TRBJ2-1; TRBD1 matches 7 bases. J gave up 2 bases and V 4 bases, and 4 bases lay outside the gene matches. Germline CDR1 reads KGHDR; CDR2 reads SFDVKD. The CDR3 runs to 15 residues. As DNA, the CDR3 is TGTGCCACCAGTGACAGGGGGAACCCCTACAATGAGCAGTTCTTC. This gives the protein CATSDRGNPYNEQFF.

This clonotype came up a few times. The chain combines TRBV4-1 with TRBJ2-1, with 8 bases that match TRBD2. Germline V gene lookup returns CDR1 MGHRA and CDR2 YSYEKL. The CDR3 spans 14 residues. V lost 3 bases to trimming and J lost 10 bases; unmatched junction nucleotides: 8. This chain's CDR3 is CASSHRGGDREQFF. The DNA of the CDR3 is TGCGCCAGCAGCCACCGGGGGGGGGATCGGGAGCAGTTCTTC.

CDR3 nucleotide sequence: TGTGCCAGCAGCTTTCAGGACAGGGGTAACACTGAAGCTTTCTTT. This translates into CASSFQDRGNTEAFF. The chain carries TRBV7-9 and TRBJ1-1; 9 positions agree with TRBD1. The J segment lost 2 bases and the V segment lost 3 bases, leaving 4 bases of the junction unmatched. Germline values: CDR1 SEHNR, CDR2 FQNEAQ (reference sequence). CDR3 length: 15 residues.